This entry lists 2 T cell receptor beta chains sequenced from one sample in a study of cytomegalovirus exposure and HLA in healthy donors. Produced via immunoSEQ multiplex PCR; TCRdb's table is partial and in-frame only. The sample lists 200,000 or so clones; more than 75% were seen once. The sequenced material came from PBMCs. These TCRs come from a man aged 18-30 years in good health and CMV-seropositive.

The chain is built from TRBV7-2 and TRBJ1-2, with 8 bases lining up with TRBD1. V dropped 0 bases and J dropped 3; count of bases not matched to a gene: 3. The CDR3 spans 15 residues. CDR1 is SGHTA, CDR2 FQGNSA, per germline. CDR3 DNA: TGTGCCAGCAGCTTAGCGTACAGGGGGGACTATGGCTACACCTTC. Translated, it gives CASSLAYRGDYGYTF. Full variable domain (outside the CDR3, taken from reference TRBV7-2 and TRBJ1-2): GAGVSQSPSNKVTEKGKDVELRCDPISGHTALYWYRQSLGQGLEFLIYFQGNSAPDKSGLPSDRFSAERTGGSVSTLTIQRTQQEDSAVYLCASSLAYRGDYGYTFGSGTRLTVV.

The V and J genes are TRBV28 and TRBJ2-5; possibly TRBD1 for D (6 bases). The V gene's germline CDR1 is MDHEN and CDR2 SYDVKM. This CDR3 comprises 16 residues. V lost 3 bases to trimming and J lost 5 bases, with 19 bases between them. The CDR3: CASSFLDRSRRETQYF. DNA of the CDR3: TGTGCCAGCAGTTTCCTAGACAGGTCCCGACGGGAGACCCAGTACTTC.